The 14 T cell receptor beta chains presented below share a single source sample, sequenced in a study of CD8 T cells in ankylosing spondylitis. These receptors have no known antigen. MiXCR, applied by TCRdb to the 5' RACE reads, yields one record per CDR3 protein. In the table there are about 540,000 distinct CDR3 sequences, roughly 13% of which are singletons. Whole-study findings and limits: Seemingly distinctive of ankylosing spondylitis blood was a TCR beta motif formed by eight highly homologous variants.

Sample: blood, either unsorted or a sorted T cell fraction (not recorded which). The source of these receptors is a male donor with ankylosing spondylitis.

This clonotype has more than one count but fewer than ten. CDR3 region: CASSPTGTRGGPQHF. The DNA of the CDR3 is TGTGCCAGCAGCCCCACTGGTACTCGAGGGGGACCCCAGCATTTT. V is TRBV12-3 or TRBV12-4 and J is TRBJ1-5; D is possibly TRBD1 (6 bases). Trimming removed 6 bases from V and 10 bases from J, with 22 bases in between. CDR3 length equals 15 residues.

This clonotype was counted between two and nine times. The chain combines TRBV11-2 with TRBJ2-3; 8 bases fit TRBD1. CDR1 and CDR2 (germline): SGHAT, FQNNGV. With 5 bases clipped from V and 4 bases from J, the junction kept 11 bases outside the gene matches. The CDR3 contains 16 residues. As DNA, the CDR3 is TGTGCCAGCAGCCCCGGGCAGGGGGCGAGAGCAGATACGCAGTATTTT. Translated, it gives CASSPGQGARADTQYF.

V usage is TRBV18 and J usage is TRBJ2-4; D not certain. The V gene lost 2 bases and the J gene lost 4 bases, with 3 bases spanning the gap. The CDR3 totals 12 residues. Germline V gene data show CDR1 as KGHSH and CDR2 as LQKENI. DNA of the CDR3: TGTGCCAGCTCACCAGGGAAAAACATTCAGTACTTC. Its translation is CASSPGKNIQYF.

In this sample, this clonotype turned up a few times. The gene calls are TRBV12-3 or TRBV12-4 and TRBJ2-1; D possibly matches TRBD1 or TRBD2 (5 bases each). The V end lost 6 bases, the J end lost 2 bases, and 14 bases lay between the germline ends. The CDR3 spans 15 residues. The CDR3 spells CASSIGTATYNEQFF. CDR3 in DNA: TGTGCCAGCAGCATCGGGACGGCCACCTACAATGAGCAGTTCTTC.

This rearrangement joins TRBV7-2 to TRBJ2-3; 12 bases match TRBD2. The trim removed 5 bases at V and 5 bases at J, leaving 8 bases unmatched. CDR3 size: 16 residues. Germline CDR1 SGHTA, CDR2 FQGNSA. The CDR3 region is CASSTRTSGKGDTQYF. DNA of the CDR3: TGTGCCAGCAGCACCCGGACTAGCGGGAAGGGAGATACGCAGTATTTT.

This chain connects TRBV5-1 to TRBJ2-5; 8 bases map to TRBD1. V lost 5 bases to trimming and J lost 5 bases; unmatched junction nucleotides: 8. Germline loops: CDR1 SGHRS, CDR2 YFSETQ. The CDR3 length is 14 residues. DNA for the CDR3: TGCGCCAGCAGAACCCAGGGGGCCGGTGAGACCCAGTACTTC. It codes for CASRTQGAGETQYF.

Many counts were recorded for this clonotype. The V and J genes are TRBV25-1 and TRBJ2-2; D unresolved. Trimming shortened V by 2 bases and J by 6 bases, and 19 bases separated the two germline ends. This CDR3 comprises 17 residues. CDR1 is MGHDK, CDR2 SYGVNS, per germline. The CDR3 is CASSEVVDAGIPGELFF. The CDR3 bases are TGTGCCAGCAGTGAAGTGGTCGACGCCGGCATTCCCGGGGAGCTGTTTTTT.

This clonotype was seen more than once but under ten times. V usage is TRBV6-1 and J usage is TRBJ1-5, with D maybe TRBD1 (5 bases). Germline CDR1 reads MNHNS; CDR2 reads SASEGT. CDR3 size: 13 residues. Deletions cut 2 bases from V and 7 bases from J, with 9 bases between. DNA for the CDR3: TGTGCCAGCAGTGAACAGGGCCGGCAGCCCCAGCATTTT. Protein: CASSEQGRQPQHF.

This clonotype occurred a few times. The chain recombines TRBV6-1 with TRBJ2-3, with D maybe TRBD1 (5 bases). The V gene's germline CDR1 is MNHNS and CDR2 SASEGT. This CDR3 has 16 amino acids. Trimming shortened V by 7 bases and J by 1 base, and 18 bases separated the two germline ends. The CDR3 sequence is CASTQGVSPGTDTQYF. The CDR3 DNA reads TGTGCCAGCACCCAGGGTGTTTCCCCTGGCACAGATACGCAGTATTTT.

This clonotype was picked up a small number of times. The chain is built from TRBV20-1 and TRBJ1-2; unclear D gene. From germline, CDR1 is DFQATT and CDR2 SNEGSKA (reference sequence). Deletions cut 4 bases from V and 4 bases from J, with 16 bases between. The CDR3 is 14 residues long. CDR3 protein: CSATYTGPGYGYTF. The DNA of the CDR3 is TGCAGTGCTACCTACACGGGCCCGGGCTATGGCTACACCTTC.

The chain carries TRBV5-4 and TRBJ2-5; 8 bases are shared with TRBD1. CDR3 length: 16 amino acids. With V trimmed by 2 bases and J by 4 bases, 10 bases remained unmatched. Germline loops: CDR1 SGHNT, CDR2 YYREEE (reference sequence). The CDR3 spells CASSFGGTGNSETQYF. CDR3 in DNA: TGTGCCAGCAGCTTCGGCGGGACAGGCAATTCAGAGACCCAGTACTTC.

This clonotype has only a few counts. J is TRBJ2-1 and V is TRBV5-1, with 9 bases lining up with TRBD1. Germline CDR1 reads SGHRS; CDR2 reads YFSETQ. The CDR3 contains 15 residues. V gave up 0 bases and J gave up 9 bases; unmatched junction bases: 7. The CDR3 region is CASSLGGDREGEQFF. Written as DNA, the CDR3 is TGCGCCAGCAGCTTGGGAGGGGACAGGGAAGGTGAGCAGTTCTTC.

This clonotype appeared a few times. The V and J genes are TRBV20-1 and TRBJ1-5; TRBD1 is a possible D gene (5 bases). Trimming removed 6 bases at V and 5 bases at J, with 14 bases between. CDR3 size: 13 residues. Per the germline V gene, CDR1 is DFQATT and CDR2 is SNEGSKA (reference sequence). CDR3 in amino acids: CSAPGPGDQPQHF. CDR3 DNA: TGCAGTGCCCCAGGGCCCGGGGATCAGCCCCAGCATTTT.

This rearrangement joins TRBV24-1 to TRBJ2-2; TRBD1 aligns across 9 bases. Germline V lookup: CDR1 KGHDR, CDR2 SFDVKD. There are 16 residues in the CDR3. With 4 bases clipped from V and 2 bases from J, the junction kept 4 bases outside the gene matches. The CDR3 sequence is CATSEPGQGNTGELFF. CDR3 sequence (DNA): TGTGCCACCAGTGAACCGGGACAGGGAAACACCGGGGAGCTGTTTTTT.